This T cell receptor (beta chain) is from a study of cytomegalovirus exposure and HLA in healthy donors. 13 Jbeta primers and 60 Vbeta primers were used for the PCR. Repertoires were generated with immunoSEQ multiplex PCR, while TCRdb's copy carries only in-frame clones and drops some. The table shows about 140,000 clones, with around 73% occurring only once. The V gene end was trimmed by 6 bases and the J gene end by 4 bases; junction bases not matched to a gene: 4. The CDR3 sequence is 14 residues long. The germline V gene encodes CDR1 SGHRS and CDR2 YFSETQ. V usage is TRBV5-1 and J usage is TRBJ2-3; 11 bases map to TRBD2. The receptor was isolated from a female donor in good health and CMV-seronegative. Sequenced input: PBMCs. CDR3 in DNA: TGCGCCAGCAAACTAGCGGGGGCGGCAGATACGCAGTATTTT. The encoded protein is CASKLAGAADTQYF. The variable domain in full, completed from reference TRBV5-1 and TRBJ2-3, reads KAGVTQTPRYLIKTRGQQVTLSCSPISGHRSVSWYQQTPGQGLQFLFEYFSETQRNKGNFPGRFSGRQFSNSRSEMNVSTLELGDSALYLCASKLAGAADTQYFGPGTRLTVL.